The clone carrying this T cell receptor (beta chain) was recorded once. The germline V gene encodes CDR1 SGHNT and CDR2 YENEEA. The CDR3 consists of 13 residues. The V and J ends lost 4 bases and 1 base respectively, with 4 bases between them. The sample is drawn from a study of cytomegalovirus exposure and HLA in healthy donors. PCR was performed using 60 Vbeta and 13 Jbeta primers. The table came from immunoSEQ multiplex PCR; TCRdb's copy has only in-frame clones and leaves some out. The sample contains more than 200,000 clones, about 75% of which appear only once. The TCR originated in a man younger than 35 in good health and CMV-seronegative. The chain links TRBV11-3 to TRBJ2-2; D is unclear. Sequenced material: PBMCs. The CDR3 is CASSSQNTGELFF. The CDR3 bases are TGTGCCAGCAGCTCCCAGAACACCGGGGAGCTGTTTTTT.